The 9 T cell receptor beta chains in this list originate from one sample, sequenced in a study of breast tumors, draining lymph nodes, adjacent tissues. The lymph nodes were axillary draining lymph nodes from breast cancer patients. TCRdb redid the calling of the multiplex PCR reads with MiXCR, one entry per CDR3 protein. Of 200,000 to 300,000 distinct CDR3 sequences in the sample, 30% to 35% are singletons; the top ten hold 1.1%. The material sequenced was axillary lymph node tissue. Receptor source: a female donor with breast cancer. Some clones in this sample may be carry-over from other donors' samples.

J is TRBJ2-1 and V is TRBV15, with 16 bases identical to TRBD2. V lost 5 bases to trimming and J lost 12 bases; unmatched junction nucleotides: 13. CDR1 and CDR2 (germline): LNHNV, YYDKDF (reference sequence). The CDR3 is 17 residues long. The CDR3 coding sequence is TGTGCCACCAGCGGGGAAGATGGGACTAGCGGGAGGGATTGGCAGTTCTTC. Translation: CATSGEDGTSGRDWQFF. The full variable domain, with the rest looked up from reference TRBV15 and TRBJ2-1, is DAMVIQNPRYQVTQFGKPVTLSCSQTLNHNVMYWYQQKSSQAPKLLFHYYDKDFNNEADTPDNFQSRRPNTSFCFLDIRSPGLGDTAMYLCATSGEDGTSGRDWQFFGPGTRLTVL.

There are many counts of this clonotype. CDR3 nucleotide sequence: TGTGCCAGCAGCGAACAGAGGGAGACCCAGTACTTC. Translation gives CASSEQRETQYF. The genes are TRBV7-2 and TRBJ2-5; no firm D call. The ends were cut back, 5 bases at V and 5 bases at J, with 9 bases in the middle. From germline, CDR1 is SGHTA and CDR2 FQGNSA. The CDR3 is made up of 12 amino acids.

The chain combines TRBV3-2 with TRBJ2-7; the D segment call TRBD2 is taken from the table without a DNA check. TRBV3-2 is annotated as a pseudogene. The CDR3 has 19 residues. The CDR3 region has the DNA TGTGCCAGCAGCCAAGATTCGGCTAGCGGGAGGCCAGGGGCCTACGAGCAGTACTTC. Its protein product is CASSQDSASGRPGAYEQYF.

This clonotype was recorded many times. CDR3 bases: TGTGCCATCAGTGATCTGATGGGGGGAACTGGAAACACCATATATTTT. This translates into CAISDLMGGTGNTIYF. V and J are TRBV10-3 and TRBJ1-3, with TRBD1 as a possible D gene (5 bases). CDR1 ENHRY and CDR2 SYGVKD come from the germline V gene. The CDR3 consists of 16 residues. Trimming took off 3 bases at V and 2 bases at J, with 14 bases between the two ends.

This clonotype was counted many times. The rearrangement uses TRBV11-2 and TRBJ1-2; D may be TRBD1 (6 bases). Trimming stripped 2 bases from V and 8 bases from J, with 15 bases between. Germline CDR1 reads SGHAT; CDR2 reads FQNNGV. This CDR3 is built from 14 residues. The CDR3 loop reads CASSLSDRREGYTF. CDR3 sequence (DNA): TGTGCCAGCAGCTTAAGTGACAGGCGGGAGGGCTACACCTTC.

J is TRBJ1-2 and V is TRBV6-2 or TRBV6-3; 7 nucleotides agree with TRBD1. The junction had 11 bases not matched to a gene; V was cut back by 2 bases and J by 8 bases. The CDR3 totals 15 residues. CDR1 and CDR2 from the germline V gene are MNHEY and SVGEGT. CDR3 region: CASSYALGTASGYTF. DNA of the CDR3: TGTGCCAGCAGTTACGCCCTCGGGACAGCGTCCGGCTACACCTTC.

The table lists this clonotype with many counts. The chain has TRBV4-3 and TRBJ1-4; 7 positions match TRBD1. CDR3 length: 15 residues. V shed 4 bases, J shed 4 bases, and the junction held 6 bases outside the gene matches. CDR1 is LGHNA, CDR2 YSLEER, per germline. The CDR3 DNA is TGCGCCAGCAGCCTAGAGACAGGGTATAATGAAAAACTGTTTTTT. Encoded protein: CASSLETGYNEKLFF.

This clonotype occurred many times. The chain employs TRBV15 and TRBJ2-3; 9 positions match TRBD2. The J segment lost 1 base and the V segment lost 4 bases, leaving 6 bases of the junction unmatched. The CDR3 runs to 16 residues. The germline CDR1 and CDR2 sequences are LNHNV and YYDKDF (reference sequence). CDR3 in DNA: TGTGCCACCAGCAAAGGCCGGACTAGCGGCACAGATACGCAGTATTTT. Its protein is CATSKGRTSGTDTQYF.

This clonotype was counted only a few times. This chain connects TRBV20-1 to TRBJ2-1, with D uncertain. The CDR3 runs 14 residues. V was trimmed by 4 bases and J by 4 bases, leaving 14 bases between them. CDR1 DFQATT and CDR2 SNEGSKA come from the germline V gene (reference sequence). The CDR3 DNA follows: TGCAGTGCTATGGCAGAGTGGGGTTACAATGAGCAGTTCTTC. Its translation: CSAMAEWGYNEQFF.